This is a list of T cell receptor beta chains from one sample in a study of T-cell reconstitution after alpha-beta-depleted transplantation in children. One entry per CDR3 protein results from TCRdb running MiXCR on the PCR reads. The table records around 600,000 distinct CDR3 sequences, roughly 23% of them present only once. The material was PBMCs, mostly from graft donor cells, obtained 360 days after TCRalphabeta/CD19-depleted stem cell transplant. The receptors shown here come from a boy in the first two years of life who had a stem cell transplant for acute myeloid leukemia, so the T cells may come from the graft donor. CDR3s include the opening cysteine and the closing phenylalanine or tryptophan. D genes are given only for firm matches. Clone size is stated in some rows and not others, as once, few, many or a class when expanded.

-,TRBJ2-7,TRBV7-9,many,TGTGCCAGCAGTCCTCGAGGGACAACCTACGAGCAGTACTTC,CASSPRGTTYEQYF
-,TRBJ2-3,TRBV12-3/TRBV12-4,many,TGTGCCAGCAGTTTCCTACATCGCTACACAGATACGCAGTATTTT,CASSFLHRYTDTQYF
-,TRBJ2-3,TRBV5-6,-,TGTGCCAGCAGCTTGATGTACACAGATACGCAGTATTTT,CASSLMYTDTQYF
-,TRBJ1-2,TRBV12-3/TRBV12-4,-,TGTGCCAGCAGTTTAATTGGTAGCAGGGTCGGCTATGGCTACACCTTC,CASSLIGSRVGYGYTF
TRBD2,TRBJ2-7,TRBV20-1,few,TGCAGTGCTAGATCGGGACTAGCCGAGCAGTACTTC,CSARSGLAEQYF
-,TRBJ2-1,TRBV7-6,-,TGTGCCTCCCCAGATAACAGCTCCTACAATGAGCAGTTCTTC,CASPDNSSYNEQFF
-,TRBJ2-1,TRBV7-6,many,TGTGCCAGCAGCTTAGTACCCGATGAGCAGTTCTTC,CASSLVPDEQFF
-,TRBJ2-3,TRBV20-1,few,TGCAGTGCTAGTGATGCCACAGATACGCAGTATTTT,CSASDATDTQYF
TRBD2,TRBJ2-3,TRBV7-2,-,TGTGCCAGCAGCTTAGGCACGGGGGGGCCCGTTACGCAGTATTTT,CASSLGTGGPVTQYF
-,TRBJ1-2,TRBV24-1,-,TGTGCCACCAGTGATACAGGGAATTTGTGGGGCTACACCTTC,CATSDTGNLWGYTF
-,TRBJ2-1,TRBV4-1,-,TGCGCCAGCAGCCGAATCAAGGTGGGAAGGACGGTTTTTCGAAATGAGCAGTTCTTC,CASSRIKVGRTVFRNEQFF
TRBD1,TRBJ2-1,TRBV27,-,TGTGCCAGCAGTTTCTTTCCGACAGGGGCTTTCAACAATGAGCAGTTCTTC,CASSFFPTGAFNNEQFF
-,TRBJ2-2,TRBV25-1,-,TGTGCCAGCAGTGAACGGCAGGGTAGCACCGGGGAGCTGTTTTTT,CASSERQGSTGELFF
TRBD1,TRBJ1-6,TRBV6-1,-,TGTGCCAGCAGTAGCCTGCACAGGGGAACGAATTCACCCCTCCACTTT,CASSSLHRGTNSPLHF
TRBD2,TRBJ2-1,TRBV2,-,TGTGCCAGCAGGGGACTACATGAGCAGTTCTTC,CASRGLHEQFF
-,TRBJ1-4,TRBV29-1,-,TGCAGCGTTGAACAGGGCAGTAATGAAAAACTGTTTTTT,CSVEQGSNEKLFF
-,TRBJ1-2,TRBV12-3/TRBV12-4,few,TGTGCCAGCACATCACAGACGGGGTTCTATGGCTACACCTTC,CASTSQTGFYGYTF
-,TRBJ2-1,TRBV20-1,-,TGCAGTGCTAGTCGGGAACAGGGTGTGAATGAGCAGTTCTTC,CSASREQGVNEQFF
TRBD1,TRBJ2-1,TRBV27,many,TGTGCCAGCAGTTTATTAGGGGGCAACTCCTACAATGAGCAGTTCTTC,CASSLLGGNSYNEQFF
-,TRBJ1-1,TRBV29-1,few,TGCAGCGTTGAGGGGAGTCGGGACACTGAAGCTTTCTTT,CSVEGSRDTEAFF
-,TRBJ2-3,TRBV29-1,many,TGCAGCGTTGAAGACCCTCGGGGGCCAGATACGCAGTATTTT,CSVEDPRGPDTQYF
TRBD1,TRBJ1-5,TRBV24-1,few,TGTGCCACTAGACAGGGGGCAGGGCAGCCCCAGCATTTT,CATRQGAGQPQHF
TRBD1,TRBJ1-4,TRBV4-2,-,TGTGCCAGCAGCCAGGAACAGGGGGCAGGGGAAAAACTGTTTTTT,CASSQEQGAGEKLFF
-,TRBJ1-2,TRBV6-2/TRBV6-3,-,TGTGCCAGCAGTTACGCGGGACTCTTATATGGCTACACCTTC,CASSYAGLLYGYTF
-,TRBJ2-1,TRBV15,many,TGTGCCACCAGCAGAGATATCGGGACCGGCCGGTTCTTC,CATSRDIGTGRFF
-,TRBJ2-5,TRBV6-1,many,TGTGCCAGCAGCTCCCAGGGCGGTCATTCGGAGACCCAGTACTTC,CASSSQGGHSETQYF
-,TRBJ1-5,TRBV15,-,TGTGCCACCAGCATCGGGCAGATAAATCAGCCCCAGCATTTT,CATSIGQINQPQHF
-,TRBJ2-2,TRBV20-1,few,TGCAGTGCTCCAAGGGCAAGCGGTGGGGAGCTGTTTTTT,CSAPRASGGELFF
TRBD2,TRBJ2-5,TRBV20-1,few,TGCAGTGCTAGATTACTAGCGGGGGGCCGACAAGAGACCCAGTACTTC,CSARLLAGGRQETQYF
TRBD1,TRBJ2-2,TRBV4-3,many,TGCGCCAGCAGCCAAGATTTGTTGGGACAGGGCATGACGAACACCGGGGAGCTGTTTTTT,CASSQDLLGQGMTNTGELFF
-,TRBJ1-6,TRBV20-1,many,TGCAGTGCCGTGGACGGTCTGTCTAATTCACCCCTCCACTTT,CSAVDGLSNSPLHF
TRBD2,TRBJ2-1,TRBV12-3/TRBV12-4,many,TGTGCCAGCAACGAACTAGCGGGGGTTGGCGAGCAGTTCTTC,CASNELAGVGEQFF
TRBD2,TRBJ2-7,TRBV6-5,-,TGTGCCAGCAGTTCACTAGCGGGGGGGTGGGAGCAGTACTTC,CASSSLAGGWEQYF
TRBD2,TRBJ2-3,TRBV4-3,-,TGCGCCAGCAGCCGAGCGGGGGCCGAAGGAGATACGCAGTATTTT,CASSRAGAEGDTQYF
TRBD1,TRBJ2-7,TRBV20-1,many,TGCAGTGCTAGAGCCTTCACCGGACAGGAAGGAGGCTACGAGCAGTACTTC,CSARAFTGQEGGYEQYF
TRBD1,TRBJ2-7,TRBV20-1,many,TGCAGTGCTAGAGGGACAGGGAACGCCTACGAGCAGTACTTC,CSARGTGNAYEQYF
-,TRBJ2-1,TRBV20-1,-,TGCAGTGCTAGAGATCGTTTCGGTGGTCCGAGGGGGAATGAGCAGTTCTTC,CSARDRFGGPRGNEQFF
TRBD1,TRBJ2-2,TRBV20-1,-,TGCAGTGCTAGGCCCCTCCAGGGGGCCCCCACCGGGGAGCTGTTTTTT,CSARPLQGAPTGELFF
-,TRBJ1-6,TRBV7-2,many,TGTGCCAGCAGCTTTAGCAGGGGTGGCTATAATTCACCCCTCCACTTT,CASSFSRGGYNSPLHF
-,TRBJ1-2,TRBV7-9,-,TGTGCCAGCAGCCGCGAGGACAGTTCTAACTATGGCTACACCTTC,CASSREDSSNYGYTF
-,TRBJ2-3,TRBV10-3,-,TGTGCCATCAGTGAGTCTCGTCGGGGACGTACAGATACGCAGTATTTT,CAISESRRGRTDTQYF